This entry lists 22 T cell receptor beta chains sequenced from one sample in a study of shared clonotypes between healthy human individuals. Repertoires were generated with immunoSEQ multiplex PCR, while TCRdb's copy carries only in-frame clones and drops some. Among some 1.4 million clones listed, more than 95% were seen once. Sequencing was carried out using naive CD4+ T cells sorted from blood. The subset here: CD45RA+ positively selected. The source of these receptors is a man younger than 40 in good health.

This chain uses TRBV2 with TRBJ2-4; 11 bases map to TRBD1. The ends lost 7 bases at V and 9 bases at J; junction bases unmatched: 8. Germline V gene data show CDR1 as SNHLY and CDR2 as FYNNEI. The CDR3 length is 14 residues. In nucleotides, the CDR3 is TGTGCCAGCACCGGGACAGGGGGAGCGGGCATTCAGTACTTC. This encodes CASTGTGGAGIQYF.

V is TRBV19 and J is TRBJ2-6; 7 bases are a match to TRBD1. CDR3 length: 17 residues. V shed 5 bases and J 0 bases; nucleotides not matched to a gene: 7. The V gene's germline CDR1 is LNHDA and CDR2 SQIVND (reference sequence). The CDR3 sequence is CASSPRDRHSGANVLTF. The CDR3 nucleotides are TGTGCCAGTAGTCCCCGGGACAGACACTCTGGGGCCAACGTCCTGACTTTC. The whole variable domain, filled in from reference TRBV19 and TRBJ2-6, reads DGGITQSPKYLFRKEGQNVTLSCEQNLNHDAMYWYRQDPGQGLRLIYYSQIVNDFQKGDIAEGYSVSREKKESFPLTVTSAQKNPTAFYLCASSPRDRHSGANVLTFGAGSRLTVL.

The chain has TRBV10-3 and TRBJ2-3; 8 nucleotides align to TRBD1. CDR1 is ENHRY, CDR2 SYGVKD, per germline. The CDR3 totals 14 residues. Germline trimming cut 10 bases from V and 1 base from J; bases unmatched to any gene: 7. DNA of the CDR3: TGTGCCACCACTCCGGGACAGGGCACAGATACGCAGTATTTT. It translates to CATTPGQGTDTQYF.

The sample holds one count of this clone. The V call is TRBV4-1, the J call TRBJ2-7; TRBD2 is a possible D gene (5 bases). V was cut by 1 base and J by 6 bases, with 25 bases left in between. The CDR3 spans 18 residues. Germline V gene lookup returns CDR1 MGHRA and CDR2 YSYEKL. Here the CDR3 DNA reads TGCGCCAGCAGCCAAGGTTATTTTCCATGGACTGGCCCCCTCGAGCAGTACTTC. Encoded protein: CASSQGYFPWTGPLEQYF.

The rearrangement joins TRBV30 to TRBJ2-7; the match to TRBD1 covers 7 bases. The CDR3 totals 13 residues. With 5 bases clipped from V and 5 bases from J, the junction kept 9 bases outside the gene matches. Germline V CDR1 and CDR2: GTSNPN, SVGIG (reference sequence). The CDR3, as DNA: TGTGCCTGGGGACGACAGGGCCGGGACGAGCAGTACTTC. Translated, it gives CAWGRQGRDEQYF. Supplemented by reference TRBV30 and TRBJ2-7, the full variable domain reads SQTIHQWPATLVQPVGSPLSLECTVEGTSNPNLYWYRQAAGRGLQLLFYSVGIGQISSEVPQNLSASRPQDRQFILSSKKLLLSDSGFYLCAWGRQGRDEQYFGPGTRLTVT.

V gene TRBV6-5 combines with J gene TRBJ1-4; no clear D gene. The CDR3 spans 15 residues. V was shortened by 1 base and J by 2 bases, with 8 bases between the two germline ends. Per the germline V gene, CDR1 is MNHEY and CDR2 is SVGAGI. The CDR3 loop is CASSYWLGTNEKLFF. The CDR3 DNA reads as TGTGCCAGCAGTTACTGGCTAGGGACTAATGAAAAACTGTTTTTT.

The V and J genes are TRBV7-2 and TRBJ2-7; D is undetermined. The V end lost 3 bases, the J end lost 1 base, and 10 bases lay between the germline ends. The CDR3 runs 14 residues. Germline values: CDR1 SGHTA, CDR2 FQGNSA. This CDR3 reads CASSFSEGSYEQYF. CDR3 DNA sequence: TGTGCCAGCAGCTTCTCAGAAGGGTCCTACGAGCAGTACTTC. Together with reference TRBV7-2 and TRBJ2-7, the CDR3 gives the full variable domain: GAGVSQSPSNKVTEKGKDVELRCDPISGHTALYWYRQSLGQGLEFLIYFQGNSAPDKSGLPSDRFSAERTGGSVSTLTIQRTQQEDSAVYLCASSFSEGSYEQYFGPGTRLTVT.

This chain joins TRBV10-1 and TRBJ2-2; TRBD1 matches 9 bases. The germline CDR1 and CDR2 sequences are WNHNN and SYGVQD (reference sequence). CDR3 length: 16 amino acids. V lost 0 bases and J lost 6; bases outside the gene matches: 5. The CDR3 loop is CASSESAQGAAGELFF. The CDR3 DNA is TGCGCCAGCAGTGAGTCAGCACAGGGGGCTGCCGGGGAGCTGTTTTTT.

This sequence joins TRBV6-5 and TRBJ1-4; D uncertain. This CDR3 comprises 14 residues. Germline CDR1 MNHEY, CDR2 SVGAGI. Trimming removed 6 bases at V and 7 bases at J, with 15 bases between. DNA of the CDR3: TGTGCCAGCAGACTCGGCCCGGCGGGTGAAAAACTGTTTTTT. Translation: CASRLGPAGEKLFF.

Comments on this clone: The sample has other DNA sequences that encode this CDR3 too. The V gene is TRBV18, the J gene TRBJ2-5; 7 nucleotides line up with TRBD2. Germline assignment: CDR1 KGHSH and CDR2 LQKENI. The V gene end was trimmed by 3 bases and the J gene end by 5 bases; junction bases not matched to a gene: 9. CDR3 length: 15 residues. CDR3: CASSPPSSGGETQYF. The CDR3 nucleotides read TGTGCCAGCTCACCCCCCAGCTCCGGGGGGGAGACCCAGTACTTC. The whole variable domain, remainder taken from reference TRBV18 and TRBJ2-5, is NAGVMQNPRHLVRRRGQEARLRCSPMKGHSHVYWYRQLPEEGLKFMVYLQKENIIDESGMPKERFSAEFPKEGPSILRIQQVVRGDSAAYFCASSPPSSGGETQYFGPGTRLLVL.

This chain connects TRBV28 to TRBJ1-5; no clear D. This CDR3 region has 13 residues. The germline V gene encodes CDR1 MDHEN and CDR2 SYDVKM. With 7 bases removed from V and 4 bases from J, the gap between germline ends came to 11 bases. The CDR3 sequence: CASTPSVNQPQHF. CDR3 sequence (DNA): TGTGCCAGCACCCCCTCTGTTAATCAGCCCCAGCATTTT. The full variable domain, its missing parts supplied by reference TRBV28 and TRBJ1-5, is DVKVTQSSRYLVKRTGEKVFLECVQDMDHENMFWYRQDPGLGLRLIYFSYDVKMKEKGDIPEGYSVSREKKERFSLILESASTNQTSMYLCASTPSVNQPQHFGDGTRLSIL.

V is TRBV7-9 and J is TRBJ2-7; the D gene could be TRBD1 or TRBD2 (5 bases each). V dropped 0 bases and J dropped 6 bases, with 18 bases sitting between them. CDR1 is SEHNR and CDR2 is FQNEAQ in the germline V gene (reference sequence). This CDR3 is built from 16 residues. CDR3 coding DNA: TGTGCCAGCAGCTTAGCTCCCCAGGGAATGGGGAGCGAGCAGTACTTC. It translates to CASSLAPQGMGSEQYF.

The chain employs TRBV10-2 and TRBJ2-7, with D possibly being TRBD1 (7 bases). Trimming removed 0 bases from V and 6 bases from J, with 15 bases in between. This CDR3 contains 15 residues. Germline V CDR1 and CDR2: WSHSY, SAAADI. The CDR3 is CASSESTGRRGEQYF. Written as DNA, the CDR3 is TGCGCCAGCAGTGAGTCGACAGGGAGGCGGGGCGAGCAGTACTTC.

The chain joins TRBV18 to TRBJ1-5, with a tentative D call TRBD1 (5 bases). This CDR3 contains 16 residues. Trimming pared 0 bases from V and 4 bases from J, leaving 13 bases between. Germline V gene sequence: CDR1 KGHSH, CDR2 LQKENI. The CDR3 reads CASSPPSRAGNQPQHF. The CDR3, as DNA: TGTGCCAGCTCACCACCCAGCAGGGCCGGTAATCAGCCCCAGCATTTT.

Comments on this clone: The same CDR3 arises from other DNA sequences in this sample as well. The chain joins TRBV5-1 to TRBJ2-7; tentatively, D is TRBD2 (6 bases). The germline V gene has CDR1 SGHRS and CDR2 YFSETQ. The CDR3 has 13 amino acids. V gave up 5 bases and J gave up 0 bases, with 9 bases separating them. The CDR3 sequence is CASRPGSSYEQYF. CDR3 in DNA: TGCGCCAGCAGGCCCGGGAGCTCCTACGAGCAGTACTTC.

The chain combines TRBV7-6 with TRBJ2-2, with D perhaps matching TRBD1 (5 bases). Trimming cost V 1 base and J 0 bases, with 9 bases left between them. This CDR3 region has 16 residues. The germline gives CDR1 SGHVS, CDR2 FNYEAQ. The chain's CDR3 is CASSLEPGTNTGELFF. The CDR3, as DNA: TGTGCCAGCAGCTTAGAGCCAGGGACGAACACCGGGGAGCTGTTTTTT.

CDR3 in amino acids: CASSSTRDRSEQYF. CDR3 bases: TGTGCCAGCAGCTCGACCCGGGACAGATCCGAGCAGTACTTC. The chain joins TRBV7-6 to TRBJ2-7, with 7 bases that match TRBD1. J lost 6 bases, V lost 4 bases, and 9 bases had no gene match. The germline gives CDR1 SGHVS, CDR2 FNYEAQ. This CDR3 contains 14 residues.

The genes are TRBV5-4 and TRBJ2-3; D is undetermined. V lost 4 bases, J lost 2 bases, and 8 bases lay in between. The CDR3 covers 13 residues. From germline, CDR1 is SGHNT and CDR2 YYREEE (reference sequence). CDR3 DNA sequence: TGTGCCAGCAGCAGTACAATCACAGATACGCAGTATTTT. Protein: CASSSTITDTQYF.

The sample holds one count of this clone. Distinct nucleotide sequences in the sample also encode this CDR3. The rearrangement joins TRBV2 to TRBJ2-1; TRBD2 is a possible D gene (5 bases). This CDR3 comprises 15 residues. The V and J ends lost 2 bases and 0 bases respectively, with 8 bases between them. The germline gives CDR1 SNHLY, CDR2 FYNNEI. The CDR3 DNA sequence: TGTGCCAGCAGTGAAAGCGGAAGCTCCTACAATGAGCAGTTCTTC. Its translation is CASSESGSSYNEQFF.

In DNA form, the CDR3 reads TGCGCCAGCAGTCCGGGACAGGTGTACGAGCAGTACTTC. Translating it yields CASSPGQVYEQYF. The chain links TRBV10-2 to TRBJ2-7, with TRBD1 matching over 8 bases. The V segment lost 5 bases and the J segment 4 bases; nucleotides outside the gene matches: 4. From germline, CDR1 is WSHSY and CDR2 SAAADI. CDR3 length equals 13 residues.

The rearrangement uses TRBV11-3 and TRBJ2-1; tentatively, D is TRBD1 (5 bases). The length of the CDR3 is 13 residues. Germline CDR1 and CDR2: SGHNT and YENEEA. The ends were cut back, 3 bases at V and 5 bases at J, with 8 bases in the middle. CDR3 loop: CASSFRQNNEQFF. As DNA, the CDR3 is TGTGCCAGCAGCTTTAGACAGAACAATGAGCAGTTCTTC.

The chain recombines TRBV5-5 with TRBJ2-1; maybe TRBD2 (6 bases). The V gene lost 4 bases and the J gene lost 6 bases, with 14 bases spanning the gap. The CDR3 consists of 14 residues. The germline V gene encodes CDR1 SGHKS and CDR2 YYEKEE (reference sequence). Written as DNA, the CDR3 is TGTGCCAGCAGCAGACCCGGGAGCCCCAATGAGCAGTTCTTC. Its translation is CASSRPGSPNEQFF. The variable domain in full, with the rest retrieved from reference TRBV5-5 and TRBJ2-1, is DAGVTQSPTHLIKTRGQQVTLRCSPISGHKSVSWYQQVLGQGPQFIFQYYEKEERGRGNFPDRFSARQFPNYSSELNVNALLLGDSALYLCASSRPGSPNEQFFGPGTRLTVL.